This record concerns one T cell receptor (beta chain) sequence. Its matching antigen is unknown. Germline lookup yields CDR1 SNHLY and CDR2 FYNNEI. The CDR3 totals 14 residues. The V gene end was trimmed by 6 bases and the J gene end by 5 bases; junction bases not matched to a gene: 5. This record belongs to a study of cytomegalovirus exposure and HLA in healthy donors. Overall study findings and caveats: Some public TCRs appeared in many individuals, while most sequences were rare. Across donors, presence/absence analyses took sequencing depth to be roughly uniform. A later analysis reportedly found that, within productive TCRs, an Asian-associated ancestry cluster had fewer N-insertions than the mean observed across the roughly 700 donors.

In the PCR, 60 Vbeta and 13 Jbeta primers were used. Data came from immunoSEQ multiplex PCR; TCRdb stores just in-frame clones and leaves some out. The sample lists under 200,000 clones; around 65% were seen once. The chain is built from TRBV2 and TRBJ2-5; TRBD1 matches 11 bases. The receptor was derived from a woman between 35 and 50 years old in good health and CMV-seropositive. The sample comprised PBMCs. The CDR3 DNA reads TGTGCCAGCAGATGGACAGGGGGCTTGGAGACCCAGTACTTC. Protein product: CASRWTGGLETQYF.